The rows below give T cell receptor beta chains drawn from one sample of a study of T cell responses to AZD1222 COVID-19 vaccine. Only in-frame clones appear in the TCRdb table, and some are missing; sequencing was by immunoSEQ multiplex PCR. The sample includes roughly 40,000 clones, 80% to 95% seen only once; the top ten take 37%. Sample: peripheral blood, taken 28 days after the second AZD1222 dose. The origin of the receptors is an adult who received the AZD1222 COVID-19 vaccine. Each CDR3 is given with its conserved first and last residue. D genes are given only for firm matches. Not all rows give a size; the values are once, few, many and, for expanded clones, a class.

TRBJ2-6 | 15 | once | TRBV25-1 | NA | TGTGCCAGCAGTTACAGTCCCGATGGGGCCAACGTCCTGACTTTC | CASSYSPDGANVLTF
TRBJ1-1 | 14 | NA | TRBV25-1 | TRBD1 | TGTGCCAGCAGAGGGACAGGGCCTAACACTGAAGCTTTCTTT | CASRGTGPNTEAFF
TRBJ2-7 | 14 | once | TRBV21-1 | NA | TGTGCCACCTCCGAGGGGGGGAGATGTTACGAGCAGTACTTC | CATSEGGRCYEQYF
TRBJ2-7 | 11 | NA | TRBV29-1 | NA | TGCAGCGTTGGGGTTTCCCACGAGCAGTACTTC | CSVGVSHEQYF
TRBJ2-5 | 12 | NA | TRBV12-5 | NA | TGTGCTAGTGGTTTGGTTGGGGAGACCCAGTACTTC | CASGLVGETQYF
TRBJ1-2 | 14 | NA | TRBV28 | TRBD1 | TGTGCCAGCAGTTTCTCCGGGACAGGGGTGGGCTACACCTTC | CASSFSGTGVGYTF
TRBJ2-2 | 15 | few | TRBV5-4 | TRBD1 | TGTGCCAGCGGGCCGACAGGGGGTGACACCGGGGAGCTGTTTTTT | CASGPTGGDTGELFF
TRBJ2-2 | 15 | once | TRBV5-4 | NA | TGTGCCAGCAGCGTCGGGCCACCGACAACCGGGGAGCTGTTTTTT | CASSVGPPTTGELFF
TRBJ1-2 | 13 | NA | TRBV5-5 | NA | TGTGCCAGCAGCTCCCCGGACAACTATGGCTACACCTTC | CASSSPDNYGYTF
TRBJ2-1 | 14 | NA | TRBV15 | TRBD2 | TGTGCCACCAGCCAGACTAGCGTATACAATGAGCAGTTCTTC | CATSQTSVYNEQFF
TRBJ2-1 | 15 | NA | TRBV7-9 | TRBD1 | TGTGCCAGCAGCCCACTAGACAGGGGGAGGAATGAGCAGTTCTTC | CASSPLDRGRNEQFF
TRBJ1-1 | 15 | NA | TRBV15 | NA | TGTGCCACCAGCAGAGGGGCAGGGGTGAACACTGAAGCTTTCTTT | CATSRGAGVNTEAFF
TRBJ1-2 | 15 | few | TRBV27 | NA | TGTGCCAGCACCGATGGGACCCAGCCCATGGCCGGCTACACCTTC | CASTDGTQPMAGYTF
TRBJ1-4 | 14 | NA | TRBV7-6 | NA | TGTGCCAGCAGCTCTAAAGGGGACGTGGAAAAACTGTTTTTT | CASSSKGDVEKLFF
TRBJ1-5 | 14 | NA | TRBV13 | NA | TGTGCCAGCAGCCTAAGGGCAGGCAATCAGCCCCAGCATTTT | CASSLRAGNQPQHF
TRBJ1-1 | 13 | few | TRBV6-2/TRBV6-3 | TRBD1 | TGTGCCAGCAGTGATCCGGGACAGGGGGTAGCTTTCTTT | CASSDPGQGVAFF
TRBJ2-3 | 10 | NA | TRBV3-1/TRBV3-2 | TRBD2 | TGTGCCACCGGGGGGAATACGCAGTATTTT | CATGGNTQYF
TRBJ2-1 | 17 | NA | TRBV11-3 | TRBD1 | TGTGCCAGCAGCCACGATGACCGGGACAGGGGGATAAATGAGCAGTTCTTC | CASSHDDRDRGINEQFF
TRBJ1-4 | 14 | NA | TRBV4-3 | NA | TGCGCCAGCAGCCAAGATTTAAGGATTGAAAAACTGTTTTTT | CASSQDLRIEKLFF
TRBJ1-1 | 15 | NA | TRBV18 | NA | TGTGCCAGCTCACCAGTCCCGGGACATAACACTGAAGCTTTCTTT | CASSPVPGHNTEAFF
TRBJ1-4 | 16 | NA | TRBV5-6 | TRBD1 | TGTGCCAGCAGCTTGCGGGGACAGGGAAGGTATGAAAAACTGTTTTTT | CASSLRGQGRYEKLFF
TRBJ2-1 | 15 | NA | TRBV19 | TRBD1 | TGTGCCAGTAGTATTTCAGGGGGCTCCTACAATGAGCAGTTCTTC | CASSISGGSYNEQFF
TRBJ2-1 | 14 | NA | TRBV24-1 | TRBD1 | TGTGCCACCAGTGAAGGGGACAGGGCTAATGAGCAGTTCTTC | CATSEGDRANEQFF
TRBJ1-2 | 14 | NA | TRBV7-2 | NA | TGTGCCAGCAGCTCCCTCGGCGGGCACTATGGCTACACCTTC | CASSSLGGHYGYTF
TRBJ1-1 | 14 | NA | TRBV6-5 | NA | TGTGCCAGCAGTAGGAGTGGGGCTCACACTGAAGCTTTCTTT | CASSRSGAHTEAFF
TRBJ2-7 | 12 | NA | TRBV30 | NA | TGTGCCTGCGGACCCGAAAACTACGAGCAGTACTTC | CACGPENYEQYF
TRBJ2-7 | 15 | NA | TRBV4-2 | NA | TGTGCCAGCAGCCAAGATTGGCCTGACCCCCGCGAGCAGTACTTC | CASSQDWPDPREQYF
TRBJ1-2 | 16 | NA | TRBV15 | TRBD1 | TGTGCCACCAGCAGAGGGACAGGGGCGGAGGGCTATGGCTACACCTTC | CATSRGTGAEGYGYTF
TRBJ1-5 | 14 | few | TRBV5-6 | TRBD1 | TGTGCCAGCAGCTTGACAGGGGTGTATCAGCCCCAGCATTTT | CASSLTGVYQPQHF
TRBJ1-6 | 16 | NA | TRBV16 | NA | TGTGCCAGCAGCCAAATCCCGGGGGCCTATAATTCACCCCTCCACTTT | CASSQIPGAYNSPLHF
TRBJ2-2 | 15 | NA | TRBV28 | TRBD2 | TGTGCCAGCAGCGCTAGCGGTGCGAACACCGGGGAGCTGTTTTTT | CASSASGANTGELFF
TRBJ2-7 | 16 | NA | TRBV7-9 | NA | TGTGCCAGCAGCCCGTTCGGAACGTCAGCTACGGCGGAGCAGTACTTC | CASSPFGTSATAEQYF
TRBJ2-7 | 11 | NA | TRBV15 | NA | TGTGCCACCAGGGGAGGCTACGAGCAGTACTTC | CATRGGYEQYF
TRBJ2-7 | 15 | few | TRBV19 | NA | TGTGCCAGTAGTCTCTTTCCGGGAAATGCCTACGAGCAGTACTTC | CASSLFPGNAYEQYF
TRBJ1-1 | 14 | NA | TRBV5-5 | NA | TGTGCCAGCAGCTTGGCACCCCTGGGCACTGAAGCTTTCTTT | CASSLAPLGTEAFF
TRBJ1-2 | 14 | NA | TRBV7-2 | NA | TGTGCCAGCAGCTTGGGCGGTGCTACATATGGCTACACCTTC | CASSLGGATYGYTF
TRBJ1-4 | 14 | NA | TRBV6-1 | NA | TGTGCCAGCAGTGAATGGGGGTGGAATGAAAAACTGTTTTTT | CASSEWGWNEKLFF
TRBJ1-5 | 14 | NA | TRBV9 | NA | TGTGCCAGCAGCGAAGGGACGGTCAATCAGCCCCAGCATTTT | CASSEGTVNQPQHF
TRBJ1-1 | 14 | NA | TRBV9 | TRBD1 | TGTGCCAGCAGCTACCGGACAGGGAACACTGAAGCTTTCTTT | CASSYRTGNTEAFF
TRBJ2-7 | 12 | once | TRBV12-3/TRBV12-4 | NA | TGTGCCAGCAGCCCCGGGGCCGTAAAGCAGTACTTC | CASSPGAVKQYF
TRBJ1-4 | 17 | once | TRBV7-9 | TRBD1 | TGTGCCAGCAGCTCCGGGACAGGGGGCGTGTTGGGTGAAAAACTGTTTTTT | CASSSGTGGVLGEKLFF
TRBJ1-6 | 16 | NA | TRBV18 | NA | TGTGCCAGCTCCCCACCAGGGCGGGAAATATTTCGGACCCTCCACTTT | CASSPPGREIFRTLHF
TRBJ1-1 | 15 | NA | TRBV27 | TRBD1 | TGTGCCAGCAGTTTAAGACAGGGGTTGAACACTGAAGCTTTCTTT | CASSLRQGLNTEAFF
TRBJ1-2 | 14 | NA | TRBV6-5 | NA | TGTGCCAGCAGCTCACTCCCACAACTCTATGGCTACACCTTC | CASSSLPQLYGYTF
TRBJ2-5 | 16 | NA | TRBV5-4 | TRBD2 | TGTGCCAGCAGCTTGGAGCGGGGGTCCGTCCAAGAGACCCAGTACTTC | CASSLERGSVQETQYF
TRBJ1-2 | 15 | NA | TRBV7-8 | NA | TGTGCCAGCAGCACGGCAGGAGCATCTTTCTATGGCTACACCTTC | CASSTAGASFYGYTF
TRBJ2-1 | 17 | few | TRBV5-1 | TRBD2 | TGCGCCAGCAGCGCCGAAACCGGGGGGGCCCCCTACAATGAGCAGTTCTTC | CASSAETGGAPYNEQFF
TRBJ1-5 | 15 | NA | TRBV11-2 | NA | TGTGCCAGCAGCCCCGACAGGACCGGGAATCAGCCCCAGCATTTT | CASSPDRTGNQPQHF
TRBJ2-7 | 12 | NA | TRBV2 | NA | TGTGCCAGCAGTGAAGGGTTCTACGAGCAGTACTTC | CASSEGFYEQYF